This TCR beta chain was obtained from a study of cytomegalovirus exposure and HLA in healthy donors. General study findings and limits: A few CMV-associated chains proved CMV antigen-specific in vitro. In a later analysis, specific HLA alleles were associated with 15,000 to 20,000 TCR beta sequences at a 0.05 false discovery rate.

The germline V gene encodes CDR1 SEHNR and CDR2 FQNEAQ (reference sequence). CDR3 size: 15 residues. V was trimmed by 5 bases and J by 6 bases, leaving 16 bases between them. This PCR relied on a set of 60 Vbeta primers and 13 Jbeta primers. Method: immunoSEQ multiplex PCR; TCRdb's copy keeps in-frame clones and lacks some. The table shows around 150,000 clones, with about 80% occurring only once. The study sampled nominally healthy donors, though unrecorded immune exposures were likely. As regards this clone: Its antigen is still unknown.

This chain connects TRBV7-9 to TRBJ2-2; perhaps TRBD1 as D (6 bases). Specimen: PBMCs. This sequence was found in a young man in good health and CMV-seronegative. The CDR3 region has the DNA TGTGCCAGCAGCCCCAAGACTCAGGGGTCCGGGGAGCTGTTTTTT. Amino acids: CASSPKTQGSGELFF.